One and the same sample provided the 23 T cell receptor beta chains below, sequenced in a study of response to subunit inactivated influenza vaccine. TCRdb reanalysed the RT-PCR reads using MiXCR and keeps one entry per CDR3 protein. Of roughly 170,000 distinct CDR3 sequences in the sample, nearly 9.5% were seen once. Source: non-naive T cells sorted from PBMCs, taken on the day of vaccination. Receptors originate from a middle-aged man who received an inactivated influenza vaccine.

Comment on this clonotype: Being one base from a much bigger clone, this may be a read error. J is TRBJ2-3 and V is TRBV5-4; TRBD1 matches at 7 bases. Germline assignment: CDR1 SGHNT and CDR2 YYREEE (reference sequence). The CDR3 covers 15 residues. The CDR3 loop is CASSLDRGLTDTRYF. The CDR3 DNA sequence: TGTGCCAGCAGCTTGGACAGGGGTCTCACAGATACGCGGTATTTT.

This clonotype showed up just a few times. The rearrangement links TRBV7-8 to TRBJ2-3; D is unclear. This CDR3 spans 16 amino acids. V was trimmed by 5 bases and J by 2 bases, leaving 17 bases between them. Germline CDR1 reads SGHVS; CDR2 reads FQNEAQ. The CDR3 is CASSIQAIHFTDTQYF. CDR3 in DNA: TGTGCCAGCAGCATTCAGGCTATCCATTTCACAGATACGCAGTATTTT.

The CDR3 region is CASSLAIRGIFYTF. The CDR3 DNA reads TGCGCCAGCAGCTTGGCGATTCGTGGGATCTTCTACACCTTC. The chain employs TRBV5-1 and TRBJ1-2; D uncertain. Trimming left V 0 bases short and J 10 bases short, with 16 bases between. CDR3 length: 14 residues. Germline V gene data show CDR1 as SGHRS and CDR2 as YFSETQ.

In its sample, this clonotype was seen a few times. The rearrangement links TRBV29-1 to TRBJ2-6; D gene uncertain. The V gene's germline CDR1 is SQVTM and CDR2 ANQGSEA. V shed 4 bases and J shed 4 bases, with 8 bases lying between them. The CDR3 extends over 13 amino acids. The CDR3 bases are TGCAGCGTTGCAGAGATAGGGGCCAACGTCCTGACTTTC. Translation gives CSVAEIGANVLTF. Looking up the rest from reference TRBV29-1 and TRBJ2-6 gives the full variable domain: SAVISQKPSRDICQRGTSLTIQCQVDSQVTMMFWYRQQPGQSLTLIATANQGSEATYESGFVIDKFPISRPNLTFSTLTVSNMSPEDSSIYLCSVAEIGANVLTFGAGSRLTVL.

In its sample, this clonotype was seen a few times. CDR3 nucleotides: TGCGCCAGCAGCTGGTCGAGCAACTACGAGCAGTACTTC. Its translation is CASSWSSNYEQYF. This chain uses TRBV5-1 with TRBJ2-7, with no clear D. CDR3 size: 13 residues. Germline V gives CDR1 SGHRS, CDR2 YFSETQ. The V and J ends lost 3 bases and 3 bases respectively, with 10 bases between them.

V is TRBV19 and J is TRBJ2-1, with D possibly called TRBD1 or TRBD2 (5 bases each). This CDR3 has 20 amino acids. Germline V gives CDR1 LNHDA, CDR2 SQIVND (reference sequence). Between the trimmed V and J ends, which lost 5 bases and 0 bases, there was a span of 26 bases. The chain's CDR3 is CASSGDPTQPSTSSYNEQFF. In DNA form, the CDR3 reads TGTGCCAGTAGTGGGGACCCGACGCAGCCTTCTACGAGCTCCTACAATGAGCAGTTCTTC.

As to this clonotype: The junction and the germline gene differ at one end; a read error may be behind it. The J gene is TRBJ2-1, the V gene TRBV20-1, with 9 positions matching TRBD2. The CDR3 totals 18 residues. Germline V CDR1 and CDR2: DFQATT, SNEGSKA (reference sequence). The CDR3 nucleotides are TGCTGTGCTAGCGGTGGGACTAGCCTAGGTGGGTCCTACAATGAGCAGTTCTTC. Its protein product is CCASGGTSLGGSYNEQFF.

V is TRBV9 and J is TRBJ2-3; D not certain. The length of the CDR3 is 12 residues. Deletions cut 3 bases from V and 4 bases from J, with 6 bases between. Germline CDR1 is SGDLS and CDR2 is YYNGEE. CDR3 sequence (DNA): TGTGCCAGCAGCGGGCCCCCAGATACGCAGTATTTT. It specifies CASSGPPDTQYF.

This clonotype was observed a few times. This chain joins TRBV20-1 and TRBJ2-3; TRBD2 is a possible D gene (6 bases). Between the trimmed V and J ends, which lost 4 bases and 6 bases, there was a span of 20 bases. The CDR3 is made up of 15 amino acids. Per germline, CDR1 DFQATT and CDR2 SNEGSKA (reference sequence). The CDR3 reads CSATPGGVREDTQYF. CDR3 nucleotide sequence: TGCAGTGCTACCCCAGGAGGGGTTCGCGAGGATACGCAGTATTTT.

The rearrangement uses TRBV27 and TRBJ1-1; 10 bases align to TRBD1. The CDR3 has 15 amino acids. J was trimmed by 4 bases and V by 3 bases; bases with no gene match: 5. Germline V gene data show CDR1 as MNHEY and CDR2 as SMNVEV (reference sequence). CDR3 region: CASSFATGGGTEAFF. As DNA, the CDR3 is TGTGCCAGCAGTTTCGCGACAGGGGGCGGCACTGAAGCTTTCTTT.

The sample holds a few counts of this clonotype. The J gene is TRBJ2-5, the V gene TRBV20-1; 8 bases match TRBD1. CDR3 length: 13 amino acids. V dropped 7 bases and J dropped 2; count of bases not matched to a gene: 6. Germline V gene data show CDR1 as DFQATT and CDR2 as SNEGSKA (reference sequence). CDR3 in amino acids: CSGRQGAQETQYF. The CDR3 DNA is TGCAGTGGGAGGCAGGGGGCTCAAGAGACCCAGTACTTC.

This clonotype has a handful of counts. The CDR3 sequence is CASNSRTGQITEAFF. The CDR3 DNA follows: TGTGCCAGCAATTCACGGACAGGGCAAATCACTGAAGCTTTCTTT. The gene calls are TRBV12-3 or TRBV12-4 and TRBJ1-1, with 8 bases that match TRBD1. CDR3 length: 15 residues. With V trimmed by 7 bases and J by 4 bases, 11 bases remained unmatched.

This clonotype was recorded many times. The V and J genes are TRBV13 and TRBJ2-7, with D uncertain. From germline, CDR1 is PRHDT and CDR2 FYEKMQ (reference sequence). The CDR3 consists of 17 residues. V was shortened by 0 bases and J by 0 bases, with 15 bases between the two germline ends. CDR3 protein: CASSLGLSVRSSYEQYF. The CDR3 DNA reads as TGTGCCAGCAGCTTAGGCCTGTCCGTCCGGAGCTCCTACGAGCAGTACTTC.

The chain combines TRBV5-4 with TRBJ2-5; either TRBD1 or TRBD2 may supply D (5 bases each). This CDR3 is built from 15 residues. Germline CDR1 is SGHNT and CDR2 is YYREEE (reference sequence). The V and J ends lost 6 bases and 2 bases respectively, with 17 bases between them. The DNA of the CDR3 is TGTGCCAGCACCCCCCGTACGGGGCGTCAAGAGACCCAGTACTTC. Residues: CASTPRTGRQETQYF.

This clonotype was picked up a small number of times. V and J are TRBV20-1 and TRBJ1-2; no clear D. This CDR3 has 13 amino acids. Trimming removed 2 bases from V and 6 bases from J, with 13 bases in between. Germline V CDR1 and CDR2: DFQATT, SNEGSKA (reference sequence). The CDR3 spells CSARNPDLHGYTF. CDR3 DNA: TGCAGTGCTAGAAACCCAGATTTACATGGCTACACCTTC.

This clonotype came up a few times. The chain is built from TRBV7-9 and TRBJ2-6; the D gene is possibly TRBD2 (5 bases). Looked up from germline, CDR1 is SEHNR and CDR2 is FQNEAQ (reference sequence). The V gene lost 1 base and the J gene lost 11 bases, with 15 bases spanning the gap. The CDR3 is 15 amino acids. The CDR3 DNA reads as TGTGCCAGCAGCTTAGGGTCGCCGGAGGTGGACGTCCTGACTTTC. Protein: CASSLGSPEVDVLTF.

This clonotype was seen at least ten times. The chain is built from TRBV29-1 and TRBJ2-3; no definite D call. This CDR3 comprises 14 residues. Trimming cost V 0 bases and J 3 bases, with 10 bases left between them. The germline V gene has CDR1 SQVTM and CDR2 ANQGSEA. The CDR3 coding sequence is TGCAGCGTTGAAGATCCCCATGGGACAGATACGCAGTATTTT. It yields the protein CSVEDPHGTDTQYF.

The chain uses TRBV6-2 or TRBV6-3 and TRBJ2-7; unclear D gene. This CDR3 has 14 residues. V was cut by 2 bases and J by 1 base, with 9 bases left in between. Germline lookup yields CDR1 MNHEY and CDR2 SVGEGT. CDR3 nucleotides: TGTGCCAGCAGTTACCGGGCAGGATCCTACGAGCAGTACTTC. This sequence encodes CASSYRAGSYEQYF.

This clonotype was picked up many times. J is TRBJ1-6 and V is TRBV27; no clear D. Trimming removed 6 bases from V and 8 bases from J, with 14 bases in between. This CDR3 is built from 14 residues. Germline V gene data show CDR1 as MNHEY and CDR2 as SMNVEV (reference sequence). The DNA for the CDR3 is TGTGCCAGCAGCCACCGCCGTGGGGATTCACCCCTCCACTTT. Encoded protein: CASSHRRGDSPLHF.

The genes are TRBV10-3 and TRBJ2-5; 7 nucleotides agree with TRBD1. V lost 4 bases and J lost 2; bases outside the gene matches: 1. The CDR3 is 13 amino acids. Germline V lookup: CDR1 ENHRY, CDR2 SYGVKD. CDR3 amino acids: CAISAGQQETQYF. CDR3 in DNA: TGTGCCATCAGTGCGGGACAGCAAGAGACCCAGTACTTC.

This clonotype was recorded a few times. This rearrangement joins TRBV5-6 to TRBJ2-3; 9 nucleotides line up with TRBD1. V lost 4 bases and J lost 4; bases outside the gene matches: 13. Germline V gene data show CDR1 as SGHDT and CDR2 as YYEEEE. The CDR3 sequence is 17 residues long. The DNA of the CDR3 is TGTGCCAGCAGCCGGGACAGGGAAGGCCTAGGTGCAGATACGCAGTATTTT. The encoded protein is CASSRDREGLGADTQYF.

The chain uses TRBV4-3 and TRBJ2-1; 15 bases match TRBD2. This CDR3 region has 18 residues. V was pared by 4 bases and J by 2 bases, with 6 bases of the junction left unmatched. Germline V gene data show CDR1 as LGHNA and CDR2 as YSLEER. CDR3 protein: CASSPRTSGGGTYNEQFF. The CDR3 coding sequence is TGCGCCAGCAGCCCTCGGACTAGCGGGGGGGGCACCTACAATGAGCAGTTCTTC.

This clonotype was seen a handful of times. The J gene is TRBJ2-5, the V gene TRBV5-1; D is possibly TRBD2 (5 bases). The germline V and J ends were trimmed by 3 bases and 2 bases, with 17 bases remaining between them. Germline values: CDR1 SGHRS, CDR2 YFSETQ. The CDR3 is made up of 16 amino acids. Here the CDR3 DNA reads TGCGCCAGCAGCTCCCGAGGGAGTGGGCGGCAAGAGACCCAGTACTTC. Amino acid sequence: CASSSRGSGRQETQYF.